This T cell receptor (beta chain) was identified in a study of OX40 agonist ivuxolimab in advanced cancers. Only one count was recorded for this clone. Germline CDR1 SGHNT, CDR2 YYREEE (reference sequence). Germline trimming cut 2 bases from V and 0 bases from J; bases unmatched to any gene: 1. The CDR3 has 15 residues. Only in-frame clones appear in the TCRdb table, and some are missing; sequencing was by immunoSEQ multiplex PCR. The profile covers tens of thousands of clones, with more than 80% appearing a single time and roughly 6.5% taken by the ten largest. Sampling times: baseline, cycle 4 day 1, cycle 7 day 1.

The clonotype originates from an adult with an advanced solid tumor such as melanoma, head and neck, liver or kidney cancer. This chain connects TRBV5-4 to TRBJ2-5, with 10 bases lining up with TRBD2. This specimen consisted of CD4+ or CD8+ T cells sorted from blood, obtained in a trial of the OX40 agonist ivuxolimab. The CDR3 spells CASSFLAGDQETQYF. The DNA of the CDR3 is TGTGCCAGCAGCTTCCTAGCGGGGGACCAAGAGACCCAGTACTTC.